This T cell receptor (beta chain) is drawn from a study of long-term antiretroviral therapy in people with HIV. DNA was extracted from 1-10 million thawed cryopreserved PBMC. Only a few counts were recorded for this clone. Running of the v3.0 immunoSEQ assay took place at survey level. Clones were read by immunoSEQ multiplex PCR, and TCRdb kept only the in-frame ones, dropping some. The table shows tens of thousands of clones, with 92% occurring only once. The germline gives CDR1 LGHNA, CDR2 YSLEER. CDR3 length: 17 residues. Trimming left V 0 bases short and J 7 bases short, with 16 bases between. The starting material was unsorted PBMCs, obtained 4.4 years after starting antiretroviral therapy. The chain has TRBV4-3 and TRBJ1-6; no clear D gene. This receptor was identified in a woman between 50 and 59 years old with HIV. The CDR3: CASSQDDPMNQNSPLHF. The CDR3 DNA sequence: TGCGCCAGCAGCCAAGACGATCCCATGAACCAAAATTCACCCCTCCACTTT.